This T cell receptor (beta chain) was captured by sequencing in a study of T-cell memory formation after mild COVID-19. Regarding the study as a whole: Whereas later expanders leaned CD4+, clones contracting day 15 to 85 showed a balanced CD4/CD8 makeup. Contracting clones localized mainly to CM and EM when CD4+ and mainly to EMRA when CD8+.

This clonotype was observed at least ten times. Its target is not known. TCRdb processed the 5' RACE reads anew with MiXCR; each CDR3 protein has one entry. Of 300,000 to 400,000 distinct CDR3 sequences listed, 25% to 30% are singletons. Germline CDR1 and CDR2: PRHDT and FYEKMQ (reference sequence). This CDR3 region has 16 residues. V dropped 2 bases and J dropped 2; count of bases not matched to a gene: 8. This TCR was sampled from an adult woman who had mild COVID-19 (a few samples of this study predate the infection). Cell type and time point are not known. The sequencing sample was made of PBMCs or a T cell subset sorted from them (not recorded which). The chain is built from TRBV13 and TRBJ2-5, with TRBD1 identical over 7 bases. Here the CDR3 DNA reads TGTGCCAGCAGCTTACTCCCCGGCAGGGGGCAAGAGACCCAGTACTTC. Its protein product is CASSLLPGRGQETQYF.